This record covers a single T cell receptor (beta chain). Its antigen remains unidentified. By quantitative 5'-RACE with molecular barcodes, the TCR beta libraries were made. TCRdb processed the 5' RACE reads anew with MiXCR; each CDR3 protein has one entry. Of fewer than 400,000 distinct CDR3 sequences listed, about a fifth are singletons. The CDR3 is 15 amino acids. Germline V gene lookup returns CDR1 DFQATT and CDR2 SNEGSKA (reference sequence). The J segment lost 6 bases and the V segment lost 0 bases, leaving 6 bases of the junction unmatched. This sample is drawn from a study of CD8 T cells in ankylosing spondylitis. Findings and limits, study-wide: Peripheral blood samples showed relatively rare disease-linked clones, and these clones were CD8+. A subset of motif variants has previously been described in the synovial fluid and blood of reactive arthritis. Blood from ankylosing spondylitis patients appeared to carry a characteristic roughly eight-variant TCR beta motif.

The chain combines TRBV20-1 with TRBJ1-4; 8 bases align to TRBD1. Sequencing input: blood, either unsorted or a sorted T cell fraction (not recorded which). The receptor was derived from a male donor with ankylosing spondylitis. The CDR3 region is CSARDRDRGDEKLFF. The CDR3 DNA sequence: TGCAGTGCTAGAGATCGCGACAGGGGTGATGAAAAACTGTTTTTT.